The next 21 T cell receptor beta chains were all read from a single sample in a study of shared clonotypes between healthy human individuals. Clones were sequenced by immunoSEQ multiplex PCR, and TCRdb holds only the in-frame ones, with some missing. The repertoire holds some 2,000,000 clones, roughly 94% seen once, with 0.13% in the top ten. Specimen: naive CD4+ T cells sorted from blood. Subset of the sample: CD45RA+ positively selected. Source of these receptors: a man younger than 30 in good health.

The V and J genes are TRBV10-1 and TRBJ2-7, with 9 bases aligning to TRBD1. The CDR3 runs 15 residues. The J segment lost 2 bases and the V segment lost 6 bases, leaving 8 bases of the junction unmatched. Germline lookup yields CDR1 WNHNN and CDR2 SYGVQD (reference sequence). The CDR3 DNA reads TGCGCCAGCAGATACCGGGACAGGGCGACCTACGAGCAGTACTTC. Translating it yields CASRYRDRATYEQYF.

This clone was observed a handful of times. The chain recombines TRBV28 with TRBJ1-1; D is uncertain. V shed 2 bases and J shed 0 bases, with 4 bases lying between them. The CDR3 is 13 amino acids. The germline CDR1 and CDR2 sequences are MDHEN and SYDVKM. The CDR3 DNA reads as TGTGCCAGCAGTTTACAGATGAACACTGAAGCTTTCTTT. As protein: CASSLQMNTEAFF.

The chain employs TRBV6-4 and TRBJ1-5; D might be TRBD1 (5 bases). V was trimmed by 10 bases and J by 4 bases, leaving 20 bases between them. The CDR3 is 15 amino acids. CDR1 is MRHNA, CDR2 SNTAGT, per germline. This CDR3 reads CATSVVGGKNQPQHF. DNA for the CDR3: TGTGCCACCTCCGTTGTGGGGGGTAAAAATCAGCCCCAGCATTTT.

This rearrangement joins TRBV12-1 to TRBJ1-5. TRBV12-1 is designated a pseudogene. The CDR3 totals 18 residues. The CDR3 nucleotides are TGTGCCAGCAGCTTCCTCTGGGATTTAGGGGGGAGCAATCAGCCCCAGCATTTT. It specifies CASSFLWDLGGSNQPQHF.

CDR3 nucleotide sequence: TGTGCCAGCAGCCTAGAGCGTTCTGGGGCCAACGTCCTGACTTTC. Its protein is CASSLERSGANVLTF. The chain joins TRBV11-1 to TRBJ2-6; D not certain. The CDR3 runs 15 residues. CDR1 SGHAT and CDR2 FQDESV come from the germline V gene (reference sequence). V was trimmed by 5 bases and J by 1 base, leaving 9 bases between them.

Ten or more counts support this clone. The chain couples TRBV4-3 to TRBJ2-1; D might be TRBD1 or TRBD2, each matching 5 bases. The V gene lost 9 bases and the J gene lost 9 bases, with 18 bases spanning the gap. The CDR3 is 13 residues long. Germline lookup yields CDR1 LGHNA and CDR2 YSLEER. As DNA, the CDR3 is TGCGCCAGTGCCGGGACCATACGGACTGAGCAGTTCTTC. Translation: CASAGTIRTEQFF.

This clone has just a few counts. Other DNA sequences in this specimen translate into the identical CDR3. The V call is TRBV19, the J call TRBJ1-6; no firm D call. The CDR3 loop spans 14 amino acids. Germline CDR1 reads LNHDA; CDR2 reads SQIVND (reference sequence). Trimming took off 0 bases at V and 5 bases at J, with 5 bases between the two ends. Here the CDR3 reads CASSIEGDNSPLHF. In DNA, the CDR3 is TGTGCCAGTAGTATAGAAGGAGATAATTCACCCCTCCACTTT.

CDR3 sequence (DNA): TGTGCCAGCACCTCACGCGTCCAGGGTTCCGAGCAGTACTTC. It specifies CASTSRVQGSEQYF. The chain employs TRBV28 and TRBJ2-7; D may be TRBD1 (5 bases). Trimming pared 7 bases from V and 6 bases from J, leaving 19 bases between. CDR1 and CDR2 from the germline V gene are MDHEN and SYDVKM. The CDR3 has 14 amino acids.

The V gene is TRBV4-1, the J gene TRBJ2-5; 9 positions match TRBD2. This CDR3 is 16 amino acids long. J gave up 4 bases and V 1 base, and 7 bases lay outside the gene matches. Germline CDR1 reads MGHRA; CDR2 reads YSYEKL. CDR3 loop: CASSQGLAGLVETQYF. The DNA of the CDR3 is TGCGCCAGCAGCCAAGGGCTAGCGGGGCTGGTAGAGACCCAGTACTTC.

This chain links TRBV5-4 with TRBJ2-2, with TRBD1 matching 8 bases. The CDR3 spans 15 residues. Germline-derived CDR1 and CDR2 are SGHNT and YYREEE (reference sequence). V lost 2 bases to trimming and J lost 4 bases; unmatched junction nucleotides: 4. In nucleotides, the CDR3 is TGTGCCAGCAGCTTAAAAGACAGGGGCACCGGGGAGCTGTTTTTT. Protein product: CASSLKDRGTGELFF.

This chain joins TRBV5-4 and TRBJ1-6; D gene ambiguous. The V end was cut by 4 bases, the J end by 7 bases, with 12 bases between. Germline V gene sequence: CDR1 SGHNT, CDR2 YYREEE (reference sequence). The CDR3 is made up of 14 amino acids. Written as DNA, the CDR3 is TGTGCCAGCAGCATAGGACTTAGCAATTCACCCCTCCACTTT. This translates into CASSIGLSNSPLHF.

The CDR3 nucleotides read TGTGCCAGCAGCCTCGGGTGGGCGGATCAAGAGACCCAGTACTTC. Its protein product is CASSLGWADQETQYF. The chain is built from TRBV11-2 and TRBJ2-5; D remains ambiguous. V was shortened by 5 bases and J by 2 bases, with 15 bases between the two germline ends. Germline V gene sequence: CDR1 SGHAT, CDR2 FQNNGV. The CDR3 is 15 amino acids.

V is TRBV4-2 and J is TRBJ2-7; possibly TRBD2 for D (6 bases). Trimming took 3 bases from V and 4 from J, leaving 16 bases between them. The CDR3 extends over 15 amino acids. Germline-derived CDR1 and CDR2 are LGHNA and YNFKEQ. The chain's CDR3 is CASSHRGTGDYEQYF. The CDR3 nucleotides are TGTGCCAGCAGCCACCGTGGGACGGGGGATTACGAGCAGTACTTC.

The rearrangement links TRBV2 to TRBJ2-2, with D possibly TRBD1 on 6 matching bases. Germline-derived CDR1 and CDR2 are SNHLY and FYNNEI. V was pared by 5 bases and J by 6 bases, with 19 bases between. This CDR3 region has 16 residues. CDR3 loop: CASSQQGVIGPGELFF. The CDR3 DNA reads as TGTGCCAGCAGTCAACAGGGCGTGATTGGCCCCGGGGAGCTGTTTTTT.

The V and J genes are TRBV4-1 and TRBJ2-7, with a tentative D call TRBD2 (7 bases). Germline CDR1 is MGHRA and CDR2 is YSYEKL. The CDR3 loop spans 16 amino acids. The ends were cut back, 0 bases at V and 2 bases at J, with 14 bases in the middle. The DNA for the CDR3 is TGCGCCAGCAGCCAAGAAAGAGGGGGACTAACCTACGAGCAGTACTTC. Translated: CASSQERGGLTYEQYF.

The chain has TRBV7-6 and TRBJ2-5; no reliable D call. Per the germline V gene, CDR1 is SGHVS and CDR2 is FNYEAQ. The CDR3 contains 12 residues. V was cut by 5 bases and J by 7 bases, with 11 bases left in between. The CDR3 nucleotides are TGTGCCAGCAGCCTCACGATGGGGACCCAGTACTTC. This encodes CASSLTMGTQYF.

The gene calls are TRBV21-1 and TRBJ1-4; the D call TRBD1 from the table was never checked on the DNA. TRBV21-1 is tagged as a pseudogene. The CDR3 is made up of 12 amino acids. Here the CDR3 reads CASSISPETLFF. CDR3 coding DNA: TGTGCCAGCAGCATATCCCCAGAAACACTGTTTTTT.

The J gene is TRBJ2-1, the V gene TRBV7-2, with TRBD2 identical over 12 bases. The CDR3 totals 16 residues. The V and J ends lost 6 bases and 0 bases, in that order; junction bases with no gene match: 3. Germline V gives CDR1 SGHTA, CDR2 FQGNSA. CDR3 in DNA: TGTGCCAGCAGAGGGACTAGCGGGCGCTCCTACAATGAGCAGTTCTTC. It is translated as CASRGTSGRSYNEQFF.

The rearrangement joins TRBV19 to TRBJ1-6, with a weak D call TRBD1 (5 bases). Trimming took 4 bases from V and 11 from J, leaving 12 bases between them. Germline V gene lookup returns CDR1 LNHDA and CDR2 SQIVND (reference sequence). The CDR3 is 13 amino acids. CDR3 coding DNA: TGTGCCAGTAGTACACGGAAGGGGACACCCCTCCACTTT. Translating it yields CASSTRKGTPLHF.

The chain employs TRBV7-9 and TRBJ2-4; D might be TRBD2 (6 bases). Trimming left V 2 bases short and J 6 bases short, with 14 bases between. The CDR3 sequence is 15 residues long. Germline V lookup: CDR1 SEHNR, CDR2 FQNEAQ (reference sequence). CDR3 residues: CASSLSGRDPNIQYF. The CDR3 DNA reads TGTGCCAGCAGCTTATCCGGGCGGGACCCAAACATTCAGTACTTC.

This clone showed up just once. This chain links TRBV7-8 with TRBJ1-1; D is ambiguous. CDR1 is SGHVS and CDR2 is FQNEAQ in the germline V gene. The germline V and J ends were trimmed by 1 base and 4 bases, with 7 bases remaining between them. This CDR3 is built from 13 residues. The CDR3 spells CASSLGTVTEAFF. For the CDR3, the DNA is TGTGCCAGCAGCTTAGGGACCGTCACTGAAGCTTTCTTT. Full variable domain (missing parts from reference TRBV7-8 and TRBJ1-1): GAGVSQSPRYKVAKRGQDVALRCDPISGHVSLFWYQQALGQGPEFLTYFQNEAQLDKSGLPSDRFFAERPEGSVSTLKIQRTQQEDSAVYLCASSLGTVTEAFFGQGTRLTVV.